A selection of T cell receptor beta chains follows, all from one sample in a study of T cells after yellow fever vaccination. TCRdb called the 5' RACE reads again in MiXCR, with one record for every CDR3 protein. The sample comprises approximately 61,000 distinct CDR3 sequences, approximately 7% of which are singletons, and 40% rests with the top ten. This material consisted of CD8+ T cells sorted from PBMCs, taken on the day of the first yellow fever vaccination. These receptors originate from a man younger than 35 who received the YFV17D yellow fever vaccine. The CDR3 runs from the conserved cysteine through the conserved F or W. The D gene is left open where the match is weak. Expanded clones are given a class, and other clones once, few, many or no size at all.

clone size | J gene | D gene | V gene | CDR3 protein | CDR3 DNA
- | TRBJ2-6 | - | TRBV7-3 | CASSLLGASGANVLTF | TGTGCCAGCAGCTTATTAGGGGCCTCTGGGGCCAACGTCCTGACTTTC
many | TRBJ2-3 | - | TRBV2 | CASRATSDSTDTQYF | TGTGCCAGCAGGGCTACGTCGGATAGCACAGATACGCAGTATTTT
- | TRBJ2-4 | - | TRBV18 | CASSPTDRSERNIQYF | TGTGCCAGCTCACCAACCGACAGGTCGGAGAGAAACATTCAGTACTTC
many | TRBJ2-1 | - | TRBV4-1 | CASQGGGYNEQFF | TGCGCCTCGCAGGGGGGGGGATACAATGAGCAGTTCTTC
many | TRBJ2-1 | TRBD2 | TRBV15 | CATSRESGGAYNEQFF | TGTGCCACCAGCAGAGAGAGCGGGGGGGCCTACAATGAGCAGTTCTTC
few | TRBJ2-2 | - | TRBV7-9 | CASSANLPGELFF | TGTGCCAGCAGCGCAAATTTACCCGGGGAGCTGTTTTTT
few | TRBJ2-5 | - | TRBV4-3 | CASSQARTVQETQYF | TGCGCCAGCAGCCAAGCCCGGACAGTACAAGAGACCCAGTACTTC
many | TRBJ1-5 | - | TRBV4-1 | CASSQDEQDYNNQPQHF | TGCGCCAGCAGCCAAGATGAACAGGATTATAACAATCAGCCCCAGCATTTT
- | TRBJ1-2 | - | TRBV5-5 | CASSPEANYGYTF | TGTGCCAGCAGCCCGGAAGCCAACTATGGCTACACCTTC
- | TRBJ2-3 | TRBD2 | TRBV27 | CASSLLAGTDTQYF | TGTGCCAGCAGTTTATTAGCGGGTACAGATACGCAGTATTTT
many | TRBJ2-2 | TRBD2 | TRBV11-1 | CASSPRTSGVPLNTGELFF | TGTGCCAGCAGCCCTAGGACTAGCGGGGTTCCCCTGAACACCGGGGAGCTGTTTTTT
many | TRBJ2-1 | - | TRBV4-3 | CASSQEPFRAREQFF | TGCGCCAGCAGCCAAGAACCGTTCAGGGCCCGGGAGCAGTTCTTC
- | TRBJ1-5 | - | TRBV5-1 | CASSLRGGPLDQPQHF | TGCGCCAGCAGCCTCCGCGGGGGTCCGTTAGATCAGCCCCAGCATTTT
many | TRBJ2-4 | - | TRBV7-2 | CASSLVGGLGTKNIQYF | TGTGCCAGCAGCTTAGTTGGGGGGCTTGGGACCAAAAACATTCAGTACTTC
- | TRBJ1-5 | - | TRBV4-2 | CASSQEGTGQPQHF | TGTGCCAGCAGCCAAGAAGGAACGGGACAGCCCCAGCATTTT
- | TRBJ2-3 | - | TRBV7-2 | CASSLAIADTQYF | TGTGCCAGCAGCCTAGCGATCGCAGATACGCAGTATTTT
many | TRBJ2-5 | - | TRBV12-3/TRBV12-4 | CASSGPGIQETQYF | TGTGCCAGCAGTGGGCCGGGAATCCAAGAGACCCAGTACTTC
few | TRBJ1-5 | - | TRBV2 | CASSTEEAYQPQHF | TGTGCCAGCAGTACCGAGGAGGCCTATCAGCCCCAGCATTTT
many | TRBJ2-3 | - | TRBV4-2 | CASSQGSPRTDTQYF | TGTGCCAGCAGCCAAGGGTCCCCACGCACAGATACGCAGTATTTT
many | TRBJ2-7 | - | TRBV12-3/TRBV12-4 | CASSLAYYEQYF | TGTGCCAGCAGTTTAGCGTACTACGAGCAGTACTTC
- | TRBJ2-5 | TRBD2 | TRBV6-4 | CASSTHAGLAGVYQETQYF | TGTGCCAGCAGTACCCACGCGGGACTAGCGGGGGTCTACCAAGAGACCCAGTACTTC
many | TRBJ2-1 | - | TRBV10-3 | CAISESGAGAIYNEQFF | TGTGCCATCAGTGAGTCAGGGGCAGGGGCCATCTACAATGAGCAGTTCTTC
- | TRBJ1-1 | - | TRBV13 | CASSLWGPDTEAFF | TGTGCCAGCAGCTTATGGGGGCCGGACACTGAAGCTTTCTTT
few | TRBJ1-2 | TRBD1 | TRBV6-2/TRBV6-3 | CASSPKETGHYGYTF | TGTGCCAGCAGTCCGAAGGAGACAGGGCACTATGGCTACACCTTC
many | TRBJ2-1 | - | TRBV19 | CASSRRGDEQFF | TGTGCCAGTAGTAGAAGAGGCGATGAGCAGTTCTTC
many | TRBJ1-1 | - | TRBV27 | CATKGLRGTEAFF | TGTGCCACCAAGGGGTTGAGGGGTACTGAAGCTTTCTTT
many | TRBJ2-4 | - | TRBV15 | CATSSDSWGYIQYF | TGTGCCACCAGCAGCGACTCCTGGGGTTACATTCAGTACTTC